Below are 17 T cell receptor beta chains sequenced from a single sample in a study of T cells after yellow fever vaccination. In TCRdb, the 5' RACE reads were re-called with MiXCR into one record per CDR3 protein. Among 42,000 or so distinct CDR3 sequences listed, approximately 6.3% were seen once. The source was CD8+ T cells not binding an NS4B(214-222) dextramer, sorted from PBMCs, collected 45 days after the yellow fever booster vaccination. These TCRs come from a young man who received the YFV17D yellow fever vaccine.

This clonotype was observed many times. The rearrangement uses TRBV29-1 and TRBJ2-7, with 9 bases identical to TRBD2. The CDR3 consists of 17 residues. V was clipped by 4 bases and J by 6 bases; unmatched bases: 19. Germline CDR1 reads SQVTM; CDR2 reads ANQGSEA. CDR3 residues: CSVVDTNLSGSLGEQYF. The CDR3 DNA reads TGCAGCGTTGTGGACACGAACCTTAGCGGGAGTCTGGGCGAGCAGTACTTC.

This clonotype was recorded many times. The rearrangement joins TRBV7-9 to TRBJ2-1, with no clear D. The V and J ends lost 3 bases and 0 bases respectively, with 3 bases between them. CDR3 length equals 13 residues. The germline V gene has CDR1 SEHNR and CDR2 FQNEAQ (reference sequence). The CDR3 here is CASSLSSYNEQFF. CDR3 bases: TGTGCCAGCAGCTTGAGCTCCTACAATGAGCAGTTCTTC.

This clonotype was seen ten or more times. The V and J genes are TRBV5-1 and TRBJ2-2; possibly TRBD2 for D (6 bases). Trimming took 3 bases from V and 5 from J, leaving 14 bases between them. Germline V gene sequence: CDR1 SGHRS, CDR2 YFSETQ. The CDR3 is 15 amino acids. CDR3 region: CASSYTIGLTGELFF. In DNA, the CDR3 is TGCGCCAGCAGCTACACAATCGGACTAACCGGGGAGCTGTTTTTT. Using reference TRBV5-1 and TRBJ2-2 for the parts outside the CDR3, the full variable domain is KAGVTQTPRYLIKTRGQQVTLSCSPISGHRSVSWYQQTPGQGLQFLFEYFSETQRNKGNFPGRFSGRQFSNSRSEMNVSTLELGDSALYLCASSYTIGLTGELFFGEGSRLTVL.

This clonotype was found many times. This chain connects TRBV15 to TRBJ2-1; 8 bases match TRBD2. V was clipped by 1 base and J by 8 bases; unmatched bases: 7. In germline, CDR1 is LNHNV, CDR2 YYDKDF (reference sequence). This CDR3 region has 15 residues. Here the CDR3 reads CATSRVGTRVHEQFF. DNA for the CDR3: TGTGCCACCAGCAGAGTTGGGACTAGGGTTCATGAGCAGTTCTTC.

This clonotype has ten or more counts. The chain recombines TRBV29-1 with TRBJ2-3; possible D gene TRBD1, 6 bases. Germline loops: CDR1 SQVTM, CDR2 ANQGSEA. The length of the CDR3 is 13 residues. The ends were cut back, 2 bases at V and 3 bases at J, with 9 bases in the middle. The CDR3 reads CSVETGRTDTQYF. The CDR3 region has the DNA TGCAGCGTTGAAACAGGGCGGACAGATACGCAGTATTTT.

Turning to this clonotype: This may be a read error: a much more frequent sequence differs by one nucleotide. This rearrangement joins TRBV12-3 or TRBV12-4 to TRBJ1-4; D may be TRBD1 (6 bases). This CDR3 is built from 17 residues. The CDR3 coding sequence is TGTGCCTGCAGTCCCCTGGACAGTTTGCAACCGGGAGTGGAACTGTTTTTT. The encoded protein is CACSPLDSLQPGVELFF.

This clonotype was recorded at least ten times. The chain has TRBV28 and TRBJ2-5, with 13 bases lining up with TRBD2. In germline, CDR1 is MDHEN, CDR2 SYDVKM. V lost 4 bases and J lost 5; bases outside the gene matches: 4. The CDR3 contains 15 residues. The CDR3 bases are TGTGCCAGCAGTTGGACTAGCGGGAGTATTGAGACCCAGTACTTC. This sequence encodes CASSWTSGSIETQYF.

This clonotype has ten or more counts. The chain carries TRBV2 and TRBJ1-5; weak D call: TRBD1 (5 bases). This CDR3 is built from 13 residues. The V gene lost 7 bases and the J gene lost 4 bases, with 11 bases spanning the gap. The germline CDR1 and CDR2 sequences are SNHLY and FYNNEI. Here the CDR3 reads CASKVGENQPQHF. The CDR3 coding sequence is TGTGCCAGCAAGGTAGGGGAAAATCAGCCCCAGCATTTT. The full variable domain, in which reference TRBV2 and TRBJ1-5 provide the parts outside the CDR3, is EPEVTQTPSHQVTQMGQEVILRCVPISNHLYFYWYRQILGQKVEFLVSFYNNEISEKSEIFDDQFSVERPDGSNFTLKIRSTKLEDSAMYFCASKVGENQPQHFGDGTRLSIL.

In its sample, this clonotype was seen many times. The chain uses TRBV6-5 and TRBJ2-7, with 7 positions matching TRBD2. Germline V gene sequence: CDR1 MNHEY, CDR2 SVGAGI. CDR3 length equals 14 residues. The junction had 5 bases not matched to a gene; V was cut back by 3 bases and J by 3 bases. CDR3 DNA sequence: TGTGCCAGCAGTTATACAGGACTAGGCTACGAGCAGTACTTC. Protein product: CASSYTGLGYEQYF.

This clonotype was counted ten times or more. The gene calls are TRBV27 and TRBJ2-5; the D gene is possibly TRBD1 (6 bases). The germline V gene encodes CDR1 MNHEY and CDR2 SMNVEV (reference sequence). V was cut by 6 bases and J by 7 bases, with 24 bases left in between. The CDR3 has 16 amino acids. CDR3 coding DNA: TGTGCCAGCAGGAGCTGGACAGCCCCTGGTCCGGGGACCCAGTACTTC. Translation gives CASRSWTAPGPGTQYF.

CDR3 nucleotides: TGTGCCAGCATCCGAAGTCGCAATGAGCAGTTCTTC. Translated: CASIRSRNEQFF. The chain couples TRBV21-1 to TRBJ2-1. TRBV21-1 is deemed a pseudogene. The CDR3 runs 12 residues.

This clonotype was picked up many times. This chain links TRBV7-9 with TRBJ2-2, with D unresolved. From germline, CDR1 is SEHNR and CDR2 FQNEAQ (reference sequence). V lost 1 base and J lost 3, with 12 bases in between. There are 16 residues in the CDR3. This CDR3 is CASSLDDKVDTGELFF. The CDR3 DNA is TGTGCCAGCAGCTTAGATGACAAGGTGGACACCGGGGAGCTGTTTTTT.

This clonotype has ten or more counts. The chain joins TRBV6-2 or TRBV6-3 to TRBJ2-1; the match to TRBD2 covers 8 bases. The germline V gene encodes CDR1 MNHEY and CDR2 SVGEGT. There are 16 residues in the CDR3. Trimming removed 3 bases from V and 9 bases from J; junction bases left unmatched: 13. The CDR3 protein is CASSYSGRAGFIEQFF. The CDR3 coding sequence is TGTGCCAGCAGTTATTCCGGGAGGGCCGGGTTTATTGAGCAGTTCTTC.

This clonotype was observed many times. DNA for the CDR3: TGCGCCAGCAGCCAGGGACAGAGGGAGTGGGAGACCCAGTACTTC. Translated, it gives CASSQGQREWETQYF. V is TRBV4-3 and J is TRBJ2-5, with 7 positions matching TRBD1. The CDR3 runs 15 residues. Unmatched junction bases numbered 9, after V lost 3 bases and J lost 5 bases. CDR1 and CDR2 from the germline V gene are LGHNA and YSLEER.

The table lists this clonotype with many counts. This chain links TRBV7-9 with TRBJ2-1; possibly TRBD2 for D (5 bases). Germline V lookup: CDR1 SEHNR, CDR2 FQNEAQ (reference sequence). V shed 4 bases and J shed 10 bases, with 8 bases lying between them. The CDR3 loop spans 11 amino acids. CDR3 DNA sequence: TGTGCCAGCAGCTGGACGGGGGAGCAGTTCTTC. Translation: CASSWTGEQFF.

This clonotype was counted many times. This rearrangement joins TRBV2 to TRBJ2-3; the D is unclear. The CDR3 contains 13 residues. Trimming took 4 bases from V and 4 from J, leaving 9 bases between them. Germline loops: CDR1 SNHLY, CDR2 FYNNEI. CDR3 nucleotides: TGTGCCAGCAGTGGTGGTCTGGCAGATACGCAGTATTTT. Translated: CASSGGLADTQYF.

There are many counts of this clonotype. The V gene is TRBV14, the J gene TRBJ2-1, with TRBD2 matching 10 bases. J was trimmed by 10 bases and V by 0 bases; bases with no gene match: 6. This CDR3 spans 15 amino acids. CDR1 SGHDN and CDR2 FVKESK come from the germline V gene. DNA for the CDR3: TGTGCCAGCAGCCAAGAAGGCCTAGCGGGAGTAGAGCAGTTCTTC. Its translation is CASSQEGLAGVEQFF.